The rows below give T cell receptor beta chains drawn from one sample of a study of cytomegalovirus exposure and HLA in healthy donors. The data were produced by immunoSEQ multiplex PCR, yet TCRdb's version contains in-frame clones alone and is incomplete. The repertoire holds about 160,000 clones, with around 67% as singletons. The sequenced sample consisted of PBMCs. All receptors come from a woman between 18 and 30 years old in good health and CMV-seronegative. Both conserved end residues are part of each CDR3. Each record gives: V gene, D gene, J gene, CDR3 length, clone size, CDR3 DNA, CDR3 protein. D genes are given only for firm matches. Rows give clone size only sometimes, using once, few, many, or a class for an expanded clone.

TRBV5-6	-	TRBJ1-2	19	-	TGTGCCAGCAGCTTGATCCGGGCGGGCACCGGGCATGATAACTATGGCTACACCTTC	CASSLIRAGTGHDNYGYTF
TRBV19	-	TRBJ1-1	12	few	TGTGCCAGTAGTAGGCGGGGCACTGAAGCTTTCTTT	CASSRRGTEAFF
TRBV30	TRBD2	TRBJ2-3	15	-	TGTGCCTGGAGTCTACTAGCGGGAGCGGGAGATACGCAGTATTTT	CAWSLLAGAGDTQYF
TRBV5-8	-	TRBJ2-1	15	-	TGTGCCAGCAGCTTGGTGACAGCAGTGGGGTGGGAGCAGTTCTTC	CASSLVTAVGWEQFF
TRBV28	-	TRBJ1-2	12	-	TGTGCCAGCAGTTTCCTGAACTATGGCTACACCTTC	CASSFLNYGYTF
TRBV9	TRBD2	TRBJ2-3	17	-	TGTGCCAGCAGCTCCCTGGGCGGGAGCGAGGGCACAGATACGCAGTATTTT	CASSSLGGSEGTDTQYF
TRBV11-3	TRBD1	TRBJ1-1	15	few	TGTGCCAGCAGCTTCCAGGGGGTCGTGAACACTGAAGCTTTCTTT	CASSFQGVVNTEAFF
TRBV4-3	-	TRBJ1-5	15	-	TGCGCCAGCAGCCAAGATCGGGGAAGCAATCAGCCCCAGCATTTT	CASSQDRGSNQPQHF
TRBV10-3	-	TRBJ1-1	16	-	TGTGCCATCAGTCCCTCGGGCAGGGTCGCGAACACTGAAGCTTTCTTT	CAISPSGRVANTEAFF
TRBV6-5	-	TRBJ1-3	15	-	TGTGCCAGCAGCCTAGGAGGCTACTCTGGAAACACCATATATTTT	CASSLGGYSGNTIYF
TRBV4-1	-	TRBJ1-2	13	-	TGCGCCAGCAGCTCGGTTAGGGGCGCTGGCTACACCTTC	CASSSVRGAGYTF
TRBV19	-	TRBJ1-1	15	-	TGTGCCAGTAGTATGGGCAGGGATCGACTCACTGAAGCTTTCTTT	CASSMGRDRLTEAFF
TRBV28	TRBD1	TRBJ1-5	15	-	TGTGCCAGCAGTGCGCCGGGACAGGGGAATCAGCCCCAGCATTTT	CASSAPGQGNQPQHF
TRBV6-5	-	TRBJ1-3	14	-	TGTGCCAGCAGCGCCGGGAACTCTGGAAACACCATATATTTT	CASSAGNSGNTIYF
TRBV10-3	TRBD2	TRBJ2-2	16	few	TGTGCCACCTTCGGGACTAGCGGGACTAACACCGGGGAGCTGTTTTTT	CATFGTSGTNTGELFF
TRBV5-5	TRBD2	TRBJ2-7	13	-	TGTGCCAGCAGCACCAGCGGGGGTCGAGAGCAGTACTTC	CASSTSGGREQYF
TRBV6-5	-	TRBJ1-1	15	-	TGTGCCACCGTTTCCGCGGGGGGGACGAACACTGAAGCTTTCTTT	CATVSAGGTNTEAFF
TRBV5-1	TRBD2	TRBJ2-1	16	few	TGCGCCAGCAGCTATACCGGGACTAGCGGATACAATGAGCAGTTCTTC	CASSYTGTSGYNEQFF
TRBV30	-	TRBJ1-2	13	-	TGTGCCTGGAGCCATAGCGGGGGCTGGGGCTACACCTTC	CAWSHSGGWGYTF
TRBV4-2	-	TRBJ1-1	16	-	TGTGCCAGCAGCCAAGAAGTAGGACAGTTGAACACTGAAGCTTTCTTT	CASSQEVGQLNTEAFF
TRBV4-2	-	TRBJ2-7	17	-	TGTGCCAGCAGCCCTTCTCCCGGACGGAGCGGATCCTACGAGCAGTACTTC	CASSPSPGRSGSYEQYF
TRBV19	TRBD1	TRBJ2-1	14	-	TGTGCCAGTAGCCTCACAGGGGACTACAATGAGCAGTTCTTC	CASSLTGDYNEQFF
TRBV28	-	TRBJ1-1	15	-	TGTGCCAGCAGTGAACAGGGTCGGGTGAACACTGAAGCTTTCTTT	CASSEQGRVNTEAFF
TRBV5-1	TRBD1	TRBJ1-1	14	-	TGCGCCAGCAGCCTCCGGGACAGGCACACTAAAGCTTTCTTT	CASSLRDRHTKAFF
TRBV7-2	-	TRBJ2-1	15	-	TGTGCCAGCAGATCCCCGGGGAGCTCCTACAATGAGCAGTTCTTC	CASRSPGSSYNEQFF
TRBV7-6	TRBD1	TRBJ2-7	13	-	TGTGCCAGCAGCCCTTGGACAGGGCGCGAGCAGTACTTC	CASSPWTGREQYF